This T cell receptor beta chain was sequenced during a study of blood T cell repertoires in COVID-19. Study information: Spain, Italy and the United States supplied samples that represented acute and convalescent COVID-19. T cells, B-cell-depleted T cells, or PBMCs supplied cDNA or gDNA.

As handled by the study authors: Amplifying reference gene primers gave estimates of nucleated cell counts. Sequencing was performed with immunoSEQ multiplex PCR; in TCRdb, only in-frame clones are kept and a portion is missing. That table furnishes V, J and clone size, whereas the DNA furnished D and trimming. The sample comprises approximately 160,000 clones, around nine tenths of which are singletons, and 15% to 20% rests with the top ten. The CDR3 spans 16 residues. The V gene end was trimmed by 6 bases and the J gene end by 3 bases; junction bases not matched to a gene: 15. CDR1 is SQVTM and CDR2 is ANQGSEA in the germline V gene.

The rearrangement joins TRBV29-1 to TRBJ1-2, with 8 bases lining up with TRBD1. The sample taken for sequencing was peripheral blood. This clonotype was sampled from a man in his sixties with active or convalescent COVID-19. The CDR3 nucleotides read TGCAGCGTAGGACAGGGAAGTATCGTTGCGGACTATGGCTACACCTTC. It specifies CSVGQGSIVADYGYTF.